This T cell receptor beta chain is drawn from a study of control samples from healthy donors and cancer patients (dated by TCRdb to about 2020). Trimming takes 7 bases from V and 4 bases from J, and the germline ends sit 19 bases apart. The cysteine opens and the phenylalanine closes a CDR3 of 15 amino acids. The sequence is cut down to CDR3 DNA, 45 bases in frame from base 1. From the germline V gene, CDR1 is MNHEY and CDR2 is SVGAGI. As regards this clone: This clone's antigen is unknown. The record has no base qualities; no much larger clone is one base away.

The library relied on the immunoSEQ multiplex PCR assay. Sourced from immuneACCESS, this table was stored by TCRdb with only in-frame sequences that have V and J called. A share of the clones is absent; for the studies checked, an unresolved V gene accounts for under half, and the remainder has no known explanation. This sample comprises about 95,000 clones, about 88% of them detected only once. The ten largest clones add up to roughly 14% of the sample. Source material: blood. The V gene is TRBV6-5 and the J gene is TRBJ1-1, and TRBD1 may be the D gene, going by 5 matching bases. The origin of this receptor is a woman between 70 and 85 years old in good health. The nucleotide sequence reads TGTGCCAGCACTATAGGCTCTGGGGCGCGCACTGAAGCTTTCTTT. It codes for CASTIGSGARTEAFF.